A selection of T cell receptor beta chains follows, all from one sample in a study of shared clonotypes between healthy human individuals. Assay: immunoSEQ multiplex PCR; the TCRdb copy retains only in-frame clones and omits some. The data contain about 2.1 million clones, around 93% of them singletons. Sequences were obtained from naive CD8+ T cells from PBMCs. The receptors derive from a man aged 18 to 29 in good health. Some clones in this sample may be carry-over from other donors' samples. The CDR3 runs from the conserved cysteine through the conserved F or W. A D gene is named only where the DNA matches it firmly. Expanded clones are given a class, and other clones once, few, many or no size at all.

once	NA	TRBV15	TRBJ2-2	TGTGCCACCAGCAGAGCCCCGGCGGGGAACACCGGGGAGCTGTTTTTT	CATSRAPAGNTGELFF
NA	NA	TRBV28	TRBJ1-4	TGTGCCACACTCAAGAAACGAGGTGAAAAACTGTTTTTT	CATLKKRGEKLFF
NA	NA	TRBV7-2	TRBJ2-5	TGTGCCAGCAGCTTCAGAGTGGATCGAGAGACCCAGTACTTC	CASSFRVDRETQYF
NA	TRBD1	TRBV7-9	TRBJ1-2	TGTGCCAGCAGCTTTGGATGGGACAGCAACTATGGCTACACCTTC	CASSFGWDSNYGYTF
NA	TRBD1	TRBV10-2	TRBJ2-5	TGCGCCAGCAGTGAGATTGGGACAGAGCAAGAGACCCAGTACTTC	CASSEIGTEQETQYF
NA	TRBD1	TRBV7-2	TRBJ1-1	TGTGCCAGCAGCCAGACAGGGAAGAACACTGAAGCTTTCTTT	CASSQTGKNTEAFF
NA	TRBD1	TRBV30	TRBJ1-3	TGTGCCTCGGGACAGGGTTACTCTGGAAACACCATATATTTT	CASGQGYSGNTIYF
NA	NA	TRBV5-1	TRBJ2-3	TGCGCCAGCAGCTTGGACCCCCGGGAGATTTCCGATTTT	CASSLDPREISDF
NA	NA	TRBV29-1	TRBJ1-4	TGCAGCGTCGCCAAAGACGAAAAACTGTTTTTT	CSVAKDEKLFF
NA	NA	TRBV28	TRBJ2-3	TGTGCCAGCAGCCGACGGACCCGCACAGATACGCAGTATTTT	CASSRRTRTDTQYF
NA	TRBD1	TRBV7-9	TRBJ2-2	TGTGCCAGCAGCCCCGGCCCCGGACAGGGAACGAACACCGGGGAGCTGTTTTTT	CASSPGPGQGTNTGELFF
NA	NA	TRBV30	TRBJ2-1	TGTGCCTGGAGTGGAACTCTATCCAGGAGCCCTAACAATGAGCAGTTCTTC	CAWSGTLSRSPNNEQFF
NA	NA	TRBV7-3	TRBJ2-3	TGTGCCAGCAGCTTAACCATTCCGCCAGATACGCAGTATTTT	CASSLTIPPDTQYF
NA	NA	TRBV29-1	TRBJ2-7	TGCAGCGTTAAAGTAGCGTACTACGAGCAGTACTTC	CSVKVAYYEQYF
NA	TRBD2	TRBV7-9	TRBJ2-1	TGTGCCAGCAGCCCCCTTCTCCTCACTAGCGGGAGGGCCAATGAGCAGTTCTTC	CASSPLLLTSGRANEQFF
NA	NA	TRBV5-1	TRBJ2-7	TGCGCCAGCAGCCCCGGGACACGATTCTCCTACGAGCAGTACTTC	CASSPGTRFSYEQYF
NA	NA	TRBV15	TRBJ2-5	TGTGCCACCAGCAGCCCGGGTCAGGGGAAAGAGACCCAGTACTTC	CATSSPGQGKETQYF
NA	TRBD2	TRBV10-3	TRBJ2-3	TGTGCCATCAGTGCTGAGCGGGAACGTGGAGATACGCAGTATTTT	CAISAERERGDTQYF
NA	NA	TRBV9	TRBJ1-5	TGTGCCAGCAGCGTAGGATCGGCAGGCAATCAGCCCCAGCATTTT	CASSVGSAGNQPQHF
NA	NA	TRBV27	TRBJ2-1	TGTGCCAGCAGCCAGGATCGCGGGCTCAGCTCCTACAATGAGCAGTTCTTC	CASSQDRGLSSYNEQFF
NA	NA	TRBV30	TRBJ1-1	TGTGCCTGGAGTCTTGGCAGGGCGGCTATCGGGGGCACTGAAGCTTTCTTT	CAWSLGRAAIGGTEAFF
NA	TRBD1	TRBV7-9	TRBJ1-5	TGTGCCAGCAGCGGGGACAGGGAAAGCAATCAGCCCCAGCATTTT	CASSGDRESNQPQHF
NA	NA	TRBV28	TRBJ2-7	TGTGCCAGCAGTTTGTCAGACTCCTCTCTCTCCTACGAGCAGTACTTC	CASSLSDSSLSYEQYF
once	NA	TRBV5-1	TRBJ2-7	TGCGCCAGCAGCTTGGGGGGTTATCAGTACTTC	CASSLGGYQYF
NA	NA	TRBV5-1	TRBJ2-1	TGCGCCAGCAGCTTGGTGGGGGGCGGTCCCCCGAGGAATGAGCAGTTCTTC	CASSLVGGGPPRNEQFF
NA	TRBD1	TRBV11-2	TRBJ2-3	TGTGCCAGCAGGTTCCGGGACAGGGGCACAGATACGCAGTATTTT	CASRFRDRGTDTQYF